These 27 T cell receptor beta chains were sequenced from one sample in a study of cytomegalovirus exposure and HLA in healthy donors. Only in-frame clones appear in the TCRdb table, and some are missing; sequencing was by immunoSEQ multiplex PCR. The sample carries about 150,000 clones, roughly nine tenths recorded once. Sequencing was done on a sample of PBMCs. Receptors were obtained from a woman under 30 in good health and CMV-seropositive.

This chain joins TRBV2 and TRBJ2-2; 8 nucleotides line up with TRBD1. This CDR3 has 14 residues. With V trimmed by 7 bases and J by 4 bases, 5 bases remained unmatched. Germline CDR1 reads SNHLY; CDR2 reads FYNNEI. Written as DNA, the CDR3 is TGTGCCAGCAAGCAGGGGGCGCGCACCGGGGAGCTGTTTTTT. Translation gives CASKQGARTGELFF. Full variable domain (remainder filled in from reference TRBV2 and TRBJ2-2): EPEVTQTPSHQVTQMGQEVILRCVPISNHLYFYWYRQILGQKVEFLVSFYNNEISEKSEIFDDQFSVERPDGSNFTLKIRSTKLEDSAMYFCASKQGARTGELFFGEGSRLTVL.

The CDR3: CASSPQGLSEKLFF. Written as DNA, the CDR3 is TGCGCCAGCAGTCCTCAGGGGCTCTCTGAAAAACTGTTTTTT. This sequence joins TRBV5-1 and TRBJ1-4, with D possibly being TRBD1 (6 bases). The CDR3 has 14 amino acids. The V gene lost 5 bases and the J gene lost 7 bases, with 15 bases spanning the gap. Germline CDR1 and CDR2: SGHRS and YFSETQ.

This chain connects TRBV7-9 to TRBJ1-4, with D unclear. From germline, CDR1 is SEHNR and CDR2 FQNEAQ (reference sequence). V lost 2 bases, J lost 0 bases, and 13 bases lay in between. This CDR3 spans 17 amino acids. The CDR3 DNA follows: TGTGCCAGCAGCTTATGGCTAGGAGGAACAACTAATGAAAAACTGTTTTTT. It encodes CASSLWLGGTTNEKLFF.

The V and J genes are TRBV7-6 and TRBJ2-1; 7 nucleotides agree with TRBD1. This CDR3 has 14 amino acids. The V gene's germline CDR1 is SGHVS and CDR2 FNYEAQ. V lost 5 bases to trimming and J lost 9 bases; unmatched junction nucleotides: 10. The CDR3 region has the DNA TGTGCCAGCAGCAATTCGAGGGGGCAGGGTGAGCAGTTCTTC. Protein product: CASSNSRGQGEQFF.

J is TRBJ2-1 and V is TRBV5-6, with D possibly being TRBD2 (5 bases). V gave up 4 bases and J gave up 3 bases, with 14 bases separating them. CDR1 is SGHDT, CDR2 YYEEEE, per germline. This CDR3 region has 15 residues. The CDR3, as DNA: TGTGCCAGCAGCGGGATCGACTACCTCTACAATGAGCAGTTCTTC. It translates to CASSGIDYLYNEQFF.

The V and J genes are TRBV21-1 and TRBJ2-7; the table's TRBD2 call for D was not verified on the DNA. TRBV21-1 is a known pseudogene. The CDR3 is 14 amino acids. This chain's CDR3 is CASIPSKSSYEQYF. CDR3 nucleotide sequence: TGTGCCAGCATCCCAAGCAAATCTTCCTACGAGCAGTACTTC.

CDR3 sequence: CASSPGGGYTEAFF. In DNA form, the CDR3 reads TGTGCCAGCAGCCCCGGAGGAGGTTACACTGAAGCTTTCTTT. The chain couples TRBV11-2 to TRBJ1-1; D remains ambiguous. The V end lost 5 bases, the J end lost 3 bases, and 13 bases lay between the germline ends. This CDR3 contains 14 residues. Germline assignment: CDR1 SGHAT and CDR2 FQNNGV.

The gene calls are TRBV28 and TRBJ2-3, with D possibly matching TRBD2 (6 bases). CDR3 size: 13 residues. The ends were cut back, 2 bases at V and 4 bases at J, with 7 bases in the middle. The germline CDR1 and CDR2 sequences are MDHEN and SYDVKM. The CDR3 spells CASSLGGADTQYF. Here the CDR3 DNA reads TGTGCCAGCAGTTTAGGAGGGGCAGATACGCAGTATTTT.

The chain joins TRBV30 to TRBJ1-2; TRBD1 agrees at 11 bases. Trimming at V came to 1 base and at J to 7 bases, leaving 5 bases not matched to a gene. From germline, CDR1 is GTSNPN and CDR2 SVGIG (reference sequence). The CDR3 is made up of 14 amino acids. The CDR3 spells CAWSGTGGFFGYTF. DNA of the CDR3: TGTGCCTGGAGTGGGACAGGGGGCTTTTTTGGCTACACCTTC.

Only a few counts were recorded for this clone. This CDR3 reads CASSLQGEQYF. CDR3 coding DNA: TGCGCCAGCAGTCTTCAGGGGGAGCAGTACTTC. The genes are TRBV5-1 and TRBJ2-7, with D possibly TRBD1 on 6 matching bases. Germline CDR1 reads SGHRS; CDR2 reads YFSETQ. The CDR3 contains 11 residues. Trimming shortened V by 5 bases and J by 7 bases, and 10 bases separated the two germline ends.

V usage is TRBV19 and J usage is TRBJ1-5; 9 bases map to TRBD1. Looked up from germline, CDR1 is LNHDA and CDR2 is SQIVND (reference sequence). This CDR3 spans 19 amino acids. V was pared by 4 bases and J by 0 bases, with 13 bases of the junction left unmatched. The CDR3 bases are TGTGCCAGTAGTAAGAGGAGTTTACAGGGGGCGTCTAGCAATCAGCCCCAGCATTTT. It yields the protein CASSKRSLQGASSNQPQHF. Combining the CDR3 with reference TRBV19 and TRBJ1-5 gives the whole variable domain DGGITQSPKYLFRKEGQNVTLSCEQNLNHDAMYWYRQDPGQGLRLIYYSQIVNDFQKGDIAEGYSVSREKKESFPLTVTSAQKNPTAFYLCASSKRSLQGASSNQPQHFGDGTRLSIL.

This chain connects TRBV6-1 to TRBJ2-5; D call uncertain. Between the trimmed V and J ends, which lost 3 bases and 1 base, there was a span of 6 bases. Germline V lookup: CDR1 MNHNS, CDR2 SASEGT. The CDR3 contains 13 residues. CDR3 bases: TGTGCCAGCAGTGAGAGCCCCCAAGAGACCCAGTACTTC. It specifies CASSESPQETQYF.

This chain uses TRBV9 with TRBJ1-5, with 8 bases identical to TRBD1. Germline trimming cut 2 bases from V and 7 bases from J; bases unmatched to any gene: 5. The length of the CDR3 is 14 residues. Looked up from germline, CDR1 is SGDLS and CDR2 is YYNGEE. The CDR3 sequence: CASSVTGVGQPQHF. The CDR3 nucleotides read TGTGCCAGCAGCGTGACAGGGGTCGGGCAGCCCCAGCATTTT.

The rearrangement joins TRBV7-2 to TRBJ2-6; weak D call: TRBD2 (5 bases). CDR3 length equals 15 residues. The germline gives CDR1 SGHTA, CDR2 FQGNSA. Trimming stripped 7 bases from V and 4 bases from J, with 14 bases between. The CDR3 bases are TGTGCCAGCAAACAACGGAGGTCCGGGGCCAACGTCCTGACTTTC. Translated: CASKQRRSGANVLTF.

This chain links TRBV13 with TRBJ1-2, with 9 bases matching TRBD1. This CDR3 is 15 amino acids long. CDR1 PRHDT and CDR2 FYEKMQ come from the germline V gene (reference sequence). V was pared by 3 bases and J by 4 bases, with 6 bases of the junction left unmatched. In nucleotides, the CDR3 is TGTGCCAGCAGCTTTCCCGGGACAGGGCGCTATGGCTACACCTTC. It is translated as CASSFPGTGRYGYTF.

This chain uses TRBV6-5 with TRBJ1-4, with a possible D match to TRBD1 (5 bases). Trimming took off 6 bases at V and 10 bases at J, with 12 bases between the two ends. From germline, CDR1 is MNHEY and CDR2 SVGAGI. This CDR3 region has 12 residues. The CDR3 region is CASSPRGGKLFF. Here the CDR3 DNA reads TGTGCCAGCAGCCCTAGGGGTGGAAAACTGTTTTTT.

This chain connects TRBV29-1 to TRBJ1-1, with 8 bases matching TRBD1. Germline CDR1 SQVTM, CDR2 ANQGSEA. This CDR3 spans 12 amino acids. Trimming at V came to 2 bases and at J to 9 bases, leaving 5 bases not matched to a gene. The CDR3, as DNA: TGCAGCGTTGAACGGGACAGGACGAAAGCTTTCTTT. Its protein is CSVERDRTKAFF.

The V gene is TRBV27, the J gene TRBJ2-1; no definite D call. CDR1 MNHEY and CDR2 SMNVEV come from the germline V gene (reference sequence). The ends were cut back, 6 bases at V and 0 bases at J, with 6 bases in the middle. The CDR3 extends over 13 amino acids. The CDR3 sequence is CASRRSSYNEQFF. The DNA of the CDR3 is TGTGCCAGCAGGAGGAGCTCCTACAATGAGCAGTTCTTC.

The CDR3 coding sequence is TGCGCCAGCAGCCAAGATCCCACATTCCTCTATGGCTACACCTTC. Its protein product is CASSQDPTFLYGYTF. This chain connects TRBV4-1 to TRBJ1-2, with D uncertain. The V and J ends lost 0 bases and 4 bases respectively, with 12 bases between them. This CDR3 contains 15 residues. Per the germline V gene, CDR1 is MGHRA and CDR2 is YSYEKL.

This rearrangement joins TRBV13 to TRBJ2-3; 9 positions match TRBD1. After removal of 4 bases from V and 1 base from J, the junction contained 3 bases not matched to a gene. Germline V gene sequence: CDR1 PRHDT, CDR2 FYEKMQ (reference sequence). There are 15 residues in the CDR3. CDR3 DNA sequence: TGTGCCAGCAGCTCCAGGACAGGGGGCACAGATACGCAGTATTTT. Translated, it gives CASSSRTGGTDTQYF.

This chain connects TRBV4-2 to TRBJ1-4; 8 bases fit TRBD1. CDR1 and CDR2 (germline): LGHNA, YNFKEQ. J gave up 7 bases and V 4 bases, and 11 bases lay outside the gene matches. The CDR3 is made up of 16 amino acids. Here the CDR3 DNA reads TGTGCCAGCAGCCGGAATAAACAGGGGGTAAGTGAAAAACTGTTTTTT. Residues: CASSRNKQGVSEKLFF.

The rearrangement joins TRBV7-2 to TRBJ2-5, with D possibly matching TRBD1 (6 bases). The germline V gene has CDR1 SGHTA and CDR2 FQGNSA. The CDR3 runs 15 residues. Trimming took off 1 base at V and 4 bases at J, with 13 bases between the two ends. The CDR3 DNA is TGTGCCAGCAGCTTAGATCCAGGGGTGGGAGAGACCCAGTACTTC. This translates into CASSLDPGVGETQYF.

This chain uses TRBV30 with TRBJ1-1; D is ambiguous. The V gene's germline CDR1 is GTSNPN and CDR2 SVGIG (reference sequence). The V end was cut by 0 bases, the J end by 6 bases, with 11 bases between. The CDR3 runs to 13 residues. CDR3 nucleotides: TGTGCCTGGAGTGTACGGGGTCGGTCTGAAGCTTTCTTT. Amino acids: CAWSVRGRSEAFF.

This clone is a singleton in its sample. CDR3 DNA sequence: TGTGCCAGCAGCCCCGGGGAGCGGGAGAGGACAGATACGCAGTATTTT. It is translated as CASSPGERERTDTQYF. The chain uses TRBV7-8 and TRBJ2-3; TRBD2 agrees at 8 bases. This CDR3 has 16 residues. Germline assignment: CDR1 SGHVS and CDR2 FQNEAQ. V was clipped by 5 bases and J by 3 bases; unmatched bases: 10.

J is TRBJ2-1 and V is TRBV4-1; D is unresolved. Germline CDR1 MGHRA, CDR2 YSYEKL. The V end lost 0 bases, the J end lost 8 bases, and 17 bases lay between the germline ends. This CDR3 is 16 amino acids long. The CDR3 protein is CASSQERLPVNDEQFF. CDR3 bases: TGCGCCAGCAGCCAAGAGAGACTCCCAGTGAACGATGAGCAGTTCTTC.

The chain links TRBV5-1 to TRBJ2-1; possible D gene TRBD2, 5 bases. The CDR3 sequence is 13 residues long. CDR1 is SGHRS, CDR2 YFSETQ, per germline. V was trimmed by 9 bases and J by 7 bases, leaving 17 bases between them. CDR3 residues: CATGAGVANEQFF. The CDR3 DNA sequence: TGCGCCACCGGAGCCGGAGTAGCGAATGAGCAGTTCTTC.

The chain employs TRBV7-8 and TRBJ2-4; 10 bases are shared with TRBD1. The CDR3 spans 19 residues. V lost 5 bases, J lost 1 base, and 14 bases stayed unmatched. Germline values: CDR1 SGHVS, CDR2 FQNEAQ. CDR3 loop: CASSQIPGTGVGAKNIQYF. CDR3 nucleotides: TGTGCCAGCAGCCAAATTCCCGGGACAGGGGTCGGGGCCAAAAACATTCAGTACTTC.